This T cell receptor (beta chain) came from a study of technical replicates of blood from four donors. This CDR3 spans 13 amino acids. J gave up 8 bases and V 5 bases, and 6 bases lay outside the gene matches. Germline CDR1 and CDR2: SGHRS and YFSETQ. Profiling relied on immunoSEQ multiplex PCR, and the TCRdb table lists in-frame clones only, not all of them. Among about 82,000 clones listed, 90% to 95% were seen once. This TCR was recovered from a human donor in good health. J is TRBJ1-2 and V is TRBV5-1, with 10 nucleotides matching TRBD1. Input material: T cells isolated from PBMCs. The CDR3 coding sequence is TGCGCCAGCAGTCAGGACAGGGGGGCAGGCTACACCTTC. As protein: CASSQDRGAGYTF.